The 8 T cell receptor beta chains reported below all come from one sample, sequenced in a study of T cell clones after liver transplantation. Sequencing used immunoSEQ multiplex PCR; TCRdb keeps in-frame clones, though not all of them. The table has approximately 55,000 clones, about 69% seen once; the top ten hold 9.5% to 10%. The specimen was CD4+ T cells from blood, collected approximately 52 months after liver transplant. All receptors come from a human patient who received a liver transplant. Some of the T cells might come from the graft donor.

The CDR3: CASTSEHEQFF. The DNA of the CDR3 is TGCGCCAGCACCTCGGAGCATGAGCAGTTCTTC. This chain uses TRBV4-1 with TRBJ2-1; D gene uncertain. The ends were cut back, 7 bases at V and 8 bases at J, with 9 bases in the middle. The V gene's germline CDR1 is MGHRA and CDR2 YSYEKL. The CDR3 sequence is 11 residues long.

This chain connects TRBV5-5 to TRBJ2-7, with D tentatively TRBD1 (8 bases). V lost 3 bases, J lost 3 bases, and 19 bases lay in between. Germline CDR1 and CDR2: SGHKS and YYEKEE (reference sequence). The CDR3 contains 16 residues. CDR3 in DNA: TGTGCCAGCAGCTGGAGCGGGACAGGAGGAATCTACGAGCAGTACTTC. This codes for CASSWSGTGGIYEQYF.

By sample share, this clone is medium-sized (0.01 to 0.1%). The V call is TRBV10-2, the J call TRBJ1-2, with D hard to call. V lost 3 bases and J lost 4, with 15 bases in between. The germline V gene encodes CDR1 WSHSY and CDR2 SAAADI. CDR3 length: 15 amino acids. CDR3 sequence: CASSERDAGSYGYTF. CDR3 DNA: TGCGCCAGCAGTGAACGAGACGCCGGTTCCTATGGCTACACCTTC.

The V call is TRBV19, the J call TRBJ1-2; a possible D gene is TRBD1 (5 bases). V lost 5 bases and J 3 bases, leaving 16 bases between the germline ends. Germline-derived CDR1 and CDR2 are LNHDA and SQIVND (reference sequence). This CDR3 contains 15 residues. The DNA for the CDR3 is TGTGCCAGTAGTGAGACAGCGGGAGGAGACTATGGCTACACCTTC. This codes for CASSETAGGDYGYTF.

The chain carries TRBV29-1 and TRBJ1-1, with D tentatively TRBD1 (6 bases). The germline V and J ends were trimmed by 5 bases and 5 bases, with 15 bases remaining between them. Germline CDR1 SQVTM, CDR2 ANQGSEA. The CDR3 consists of 13 residues. The CDR3 protein is CSVFAGEVTEAFF. CDR3 bases: TGCAGCGTTTTTGCAGGGGAGGTAACTGAAGCTTTCTTT.

V and J are TRBV9 and TRBJ2-1; D is ambiguous. Germline CDR1 is SGDLS and CDR2 is YYNGEE. Between the trimmed V and J ends, which lost 0 bases and 7 bases, there was a span of 11 bases. CDR3 size: 14 residues. CDR3 sequence reads: CASSVAHGRNEQFF. CDR3 nucleotide sequence: TGTGCCAGCAGCGTAGCCCATGGAAGGAATGAGCAGTTCTTC.

The chain has TRBV5-1 and TRBJ1-6; D is unresolved. Germline CDR1 SGHRS, CDR2 YFSETQ. V was clipped by 0 bases and J by 6 bases, with 4 bases between them. The CDR3 spans 13 residues. The CDR3, as DNA: TGCGCCAGCAGCTTGGACCTTAATTCACCCCTCCACTTT. It translates to CASSLDLNSPLHF.

This chain joins TRBV5-1 and TRBJ2-3; 7 bases are shared with TRBD2. Germline CDR1 is SGHRS and CDR2 is YFSETQ. The CDR3 spans 15 residues. Trimming removed 6 bases from V and 2 bases from J; junction bases left unmatched: 9. In DNA, the CDR3 is TGCGCCAGCACCCAGAACGGGGGGACCACAGATACGCAGTATTTT. Residues: CASTQNGGTTDTQYF.